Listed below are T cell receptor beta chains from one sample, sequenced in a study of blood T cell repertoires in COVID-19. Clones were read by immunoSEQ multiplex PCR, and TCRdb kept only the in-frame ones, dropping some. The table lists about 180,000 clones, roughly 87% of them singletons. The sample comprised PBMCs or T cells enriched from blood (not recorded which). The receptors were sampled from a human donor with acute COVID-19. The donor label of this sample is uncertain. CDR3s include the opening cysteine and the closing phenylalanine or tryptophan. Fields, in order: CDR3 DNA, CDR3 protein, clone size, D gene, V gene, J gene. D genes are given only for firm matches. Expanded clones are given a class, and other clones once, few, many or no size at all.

TGTGCCAGCAGTTTTAACCCCGTCAGAGGGTTCTTACGGACTGAAGCTTTCTTT	CASSFNPVRGFLRTEAFF	-	-	TRBV28	TRBJ1-1
TGTGCCAGCAGCTTAGAGGGGGCACATAGCAATCAGCCCCAGCATTTT	CASSLEGAHSNQPQHF	-	TRBD1	TRBV7-6	TRBJ1-5
TGTGCCAGTAGTGTTACAGGGAATCAGCCCCAGCATTTT	CASSVTGNQPQHF	-	-	TRBV19	TRBJ1-5
TGTGCCAGCAGCTTGGCCCCACAGCGCAATCAGCCCCAGCATTTT	CASSLAPQRNQPQHF	-	-	TRBV5-4	TRBJ1-5
TGTGCCAGCAGCAGACAGTTGGGGGGAGATACGCAGTATTTT	CASSRQLGGDTQYF	once	-	TRBV7-3	TRBJ2-3
TGTGCCAGCAGCTTAGACAGGGGTCGGAGCACTGAAGCTTTCTTT	CASSLDRGRSTEAFF	-	TRBD1	TRBV7-2	TRBJ1-1
TGTGCCAGCAGCCCATTCCTAGAGGGTAGTCAAGAGACCCAGTACTTC	CASSPFLEGSQETQYF	-	-	TRBV9	TRBJ2-5
TGTGCCAGCAGCTGGGGACTAGAGAACGAGCAGTACTTC	CASSWGLENEQYF	once	TRBD2	TRBV5-4	TRBJ2-7
TGCGCCAGCAGCTTGGGACAGGGGGCCTACGAGCAGTACTTC	CASSLGQGAYEQYF	-	TRBD1	TRBV5-1	TRBJ2-7
TGTGCCAGCAGCGCTGGCAAGGGGTTGGGAGGCTACACCTTC	CASSAGKGLGGYTF	-	-	TRBV9	TRBJ1-2
TGTGCCAGCAGCCCGGGACAGGGGCGGGAGACCCAGTACTTC	CASSPGQGRETQYF	once	TRBD1	TRBV5-4	TRBJ2-5
TGTGCCAGCAGCCAACGTACTAGCGGGGGGGCAGAAGATACGCAGTATTTT	CASSQRTSGGAEDTQYF	-	TRBD2	TRBV3-1/TRBV3-2	TRBJ2-3
TGTGCCAGCAGCTTATTAGGACACCGTAACTATGGCTACACCTTC	CASSLLGHRNYGYTF	-	-	TRBV7-2	TRBJ1-2
TGTGCCAGCAGATTTCGGGGCGCGGGAAACTATGGCTACACCTTC	CASRFRGAGNYGYTF	-	-	TRBV6-5	TRBJ1-2
TGTGCCAGTAGTATCGGGACAGGGGGCCACTATGGCTACACCTTC	CASSIGTGGHYGYTF	-	TRBD1	TRBV19	TRBJ1-2
TGTGCCAGCAGCTTGAGTGGGCGCCCGTCTGGAAACACCATATATTTT	CASSLSGRPSGNTIYF	-	-	TRBV5-6	TRBJ1-3
TGTACCAGCAGCTCCAATAGGCGGCTCCTTTTCTTC	CTSSSNRRLLFF	-	-	TRBV7-2	TRBJ2-1
TGTGCCAGCAGCTCTGGGGGGGATACGCAGTATTTT	CASSSGGDTQYF	-	-	TRBV7-7	TRBJ2-3
TGTGCCAGCAGTGAATGGGACAGCTCTGTCGCCAAAAACATTCAGTACTTC	CASSEWDSSVAKNIQYF	-	TRBD1	TRBV6-1	TRBJ2-4
TGCGCCAGCAGCTATTGGGACAGTCTTCAAGAGACCCAGTACTTC	CASSYWDSLQETQYF	-	TRBD1	TRBV5-1	TRBJ2-5
TGTGCCAGCAGCTTTGGACAGGGCGGGTACGGTGAAGCTTTCTTT	CASSFGQGGYGEAFF	-	TRBD1	TRBV5-4	TRBJ1-1
TGTGCCAGCAGTTACTCAGACCGGGGGAACTATGGCTACACCTTC	CASSYSDRGNYGYTF	-	-	TRBV6-2/TRBV6-3	TRBJ1-2
TGTGCCTGGAGTGTGGCTTCCCCTGGCAATCAGCCCCAGCATTTT	CAWSVASPGNQPQHF	-	-	TRBV30	TRBJ1-5
TGTGCCAGCATCGAGGGGGGGATTTGGGAGACCCAGTACTTC	CASIEGGIWETQYF	-	-	TRBV6-5	TRBJ2-5
TGTGCCAGCAGTTACGGGGGGACGGCCACTGAAGCTTTCTTT	CASSYGGTATEAFF	few	-	TRBV6-5	TRBJ1-1
TGTGCCAGCAGCCCCCTTCGGGCAACTAATGAAAAACTGTTTTTT	CASSPLRATNEKLFF	-	-	TRBV11-2	TRBJ1-4
TGTGCCAGCAGCTCCGTGGGAGGATCTGGAAACACCATATATTTT	CASSSVGGSGNTIYF	-	-	TRBV6-5	TRBJ1-3
TGTGCCAGCAACTCGAGCAGGGGGTGGGCTTTTAATTCACCCCTCCACTTT	CASNSSRGWAFNSPLHF	-	TRBD1	TRBV7-9	TRBJ1-6
TGCGCCAGCAGCTTGGAGGGACAGAGCTCCTATAATTCACCCCTCCACTTT	CASSLEGQSSYNSPLHF	few	TRBD1	TRBV5-1	TRBJ1-6
TGTGCCAGCAGGGGCACGTATAGCAATCAGCCCCAGCATTTT	CASRGTYSNQPQHF	-	-	TRBV28	TRBJ1-5
TGTGCCAGCAGCCAAGATATAAGGGAGCTGTTTTTT	CASSQDIRELFF	-	-	TRBV14	TRBJ2-2
TGTGCCAGCACCCTGACAGGGGGCGTATGGGAGACCCAGTACTTC	CASTLTGGVWETQYF	-	TRBD1	TRBV5-8	TRBJ2-5
TGTGCCAGCAGCCTCCCACAGGGCTACGAGCAGTACTTC	CASSLPQGYEQYF	-	-	TRBV6-6	TRBJ2-7
TGTGCCAGCAGCTTTTCGGCTAGCGGTGGGTTGAGAGATACGCAGTATTTT	CASSFSASGGLRDTQYF	-	TRBD2	TRBV5-4	TRBJ2-3
TGCGCCAGCAGCTGGCAGGACAGGGGGCGCGAAAACATTCAGTACTTC	CASSWQDRGRENIQYF	-	TRBD1	TRBV5-1	TRBJ2-4
TGCAGCGCTGTCGGGGGGCACCAAGAGACCCAGTACTTC	CSAVGGHQETQYF	-	-	TRBV29-1	TRBJ2-5
TGTGCCAGCAGAATACTCACGACAGGAAGCTCCTACGAGCAGTACTTC	CASRILTTGSSYEQYF	-	-	TRBV2	TRBJ2-7
TGCGCCAGCAGCTTCACTTACGGGAACACTGAAGCTTTCTTT	CASSFTYGNTEAFF	-	-	TRBV5-1	TRBJ1-1
TGTGCCAGCAGCTTACTCGACCGAGGGGGGGATTTCACAGATACGCAGTATTTT	CASSLLDRGGDFTDTQYF	-	-	TRBV7-3	TRBJ2-3
TGTGCCAGTAGTATTTGGGGGGGCCGGGGTTCCTACAATGAGCAGTTCTTC	CASSIWGGRGSYNEQFF	-	-	TRBV19	TRBJ2-1
TGTGCCAGCAGCCACAAGGCCGGAGCTGCCTACGAGCAGTACTTC	CASSHKAGAAYEQYF	-	-	TRBV3-1/TRBV3-2	TRBJ2-7
TGTGCCAGCCAACGGTTGAGCTCCTACAATGAGCAGTTCTTC	CASQRLSSYNEQFF	-	-	TRBV6-6	TRBJ2-1
TGTGCCAGCAGCCCTGGGACAGTTAATGAAAAACTGTTTTTT	CASSPGTVNEKLFF	-	TRBD1	TRBV7-9	TRBJ1-4
TGTGCTAGTGGTTTGGTCCGGGAGCTCCACTTT	CASGLVRELHF	-	-	TRBV12-5	TRBJ1-6
TGCGCCAGCAGCCCCCACCGGACAGGCAGCACCGGAAACACCATATATTTT	CASSPHRTGSTGNTIYF	-	TRBD1	TRBV4-1	TRBJ1-3
TGTGCCAGCAGCGTAGCCGGGGAACCTTCCTACGAGCAGTACTTC	CASSVAGEPSYEQYF	-	-	TRBV9	TRBJ2-7
TGTGCCAGCAGTTTCGGAGGGGTTCTCAACTATGGCTACACCTTC	CASSFGGVLNYGYTF	-	-	TRBV28	TRBJ1-2
TGTGCCTGGAGGGACCTGACAGTCACCTACGAGCAGTACTTC	CAWRDLTVTYEQYF	-	-	TRBV30	TRBJ2-7
TGTGCCAGCAGCCAGGAGATTGGGACTAGGGTTGGCGAGACCCAGTACTTC	CASSQEIGTRVGETQYF	-	TRBD2	TRBV4-2	TRBJ2-5
TGTGCCAGCAGTTCTGAGGACGGGGAGCTGTTTTTT	CASSSEDGELFF	-	-	TRBV2	TRBJ2-2
TGTGCCAGCAGCCAGCCTAGCGGGGTAAACGCCTACGAGCAGTACTTC	CASSQPSGVNAYEQYF	-	TRBD2	TRBV7-2	TRBJ2-7
TGTGCCACCAGCTCTCGTCTTACAGGGGTCGGCTACACCTTC	CATSSRLTGVGYTF	-	TRBD1	TRBV15	TRBJ1-2
TGTGCCAGCAGTTACTCGACTCGGTCAGGGCGATACGAGCAGTACTTC	CASSYSTRSGRYEQYF	once	-	TRBV6-2/TRBV6-3	TRBJ2-7
TGTGCCTGGAGTGTTGTCCACAGCAACTATGGCTACACCTTC	CAWSVVHSNYGYTF	-	-	TRBV30	TRBJ1-2
TGCAGCTCCGGGACTAGCGGGGGGGCTGGTTCAGATACGCAGTATTTT	CSSGTSGGAGSDTQYF	once	TRBD2	TRBV29-1	TRBJ2-3
TGTGCCAGTAGCGGGACAGGTCATCAGCCCCAGCATTTT	CASSGTGHQPQHF	-	TRBD1	TRBV19	TRBJ1-5
TGCAGTGCTCGTGGCGCAGGAAACACTGAAGCTTTCTTT	CSARGAGNTEAFF	-	-	TRBV20-1	TRBJ1-1